Sequencing of this TCR beta chain was carried out in a study of T cells after yellow fever vaccination. Points from the study as a whole: Subsequent booster samples again held most clones from primary vaccination (roughly 95% CD4, roughly 90% CD8). The study found a weaker secondary response that peaked faster, day 5 versus 15.

This clonotype has a count of ten or more. The antigen is undetermined. The CDR3 runs 15 residues. Trimming cost V 0 bases and J 4 bases; bases outside gene matches: 5. The germline CDR1 and CDR2 sequences are LNHNV and YYDKDF (reference sequence). Researchers made TCR cDNA using 5'RACE template switching, and this step added a universal primer site and UMIs. Using its own MiXCR run on the 5' RACE reads, TCRdb lists one record per CDR3 protein. The data contain about 150,000 distinct CDR3 sequences, approximately 6.2% of them singletons. The specimen was CD4+ T cells sorted from PBMCs, collected on the day of the first yellow fever vaccination. The chain uses TRBV15 and TRBJ2-7; 8 bases are shared with TRBD1. This sequence originates from a man between 18 and 29 years old who received the YFV17D yellow fever vaccine. The CDR3 DNA reads TGTGCCACCAGCAGAGATCCCGGACAGGGATACGAGCAGTACTTC. Protein sequence: CATSRDPGQGYEQYF.